The text below deals with one T cell receptor (beta chain). No antigen is known for it. This entry comes from a study of cytomegalovirus exposure and HLA in healthy donors. Study summary: Among the approximately 370 donors who were genotyped, roughly 86% fell in the genetic ancestry cluster that is associated with self-reported Caucasian donors.

Primers: 60 Vbeta forward and 13 Jbeta reverse. Clones were sequenced by immunoSEQ multiplex PCR, and TCRdb holds only the in-frame ones, with some missing. The profile shows fewer than 200,000 clones, approximately 82% of them singletons. The CDR3 is 13 residues long. The trim removed 5 bases at V and 6 bases at J, leaving 4 bases unmatched. Germline V gene data show CDR1 as MNHNY and CDR2 as SVGAGI (reference sequence). Donors likely had unrecorded immune exposures despite being nominally healthy when sampled. Study-wide results and caveats: From TCR beta sequences, most subjects' HLA-A and HLA-B alleles were reportedly predicted accurately. It emerged from a later analysis that several of the most significant clusters appeared to be linked to common viral pathogens.

Material: PBMCs. This chain links TRBV6-6 with TRBJ1-1, with 9 bases lining up with TRBD1. This clonotype was obtained from a male donor in good health and CMV-seronegative. The CDR3 reads CASSDRGGPEAFF. The DNA for the CDR3 is TGTGCCAGCAGTGACAGGGGGGGCCCTGAAGCTTTCTTT.